Listed below are T cell receptor beta chains from one sample, sequenced in a study of shared clonotypes between healthy human individuals. The table came from immunoSEQ multiplex PCR; TCRdb's copy has only in-frame clones and leaves some out. The table records more than 2,000,000 clones, more than 80% of them present only once. Sequencing was carried out using naive CD4+ T cells from PBMCs. These receptors all come from a man between 18 and 35 years old in good health. Some clones in this sample may be carry-over from other donors' samples. Both conserved end residues are part of each CDR3. A D gene is named only where the DNA matches it firmly.

V gene,J gene,D gene,CDR3 DNA,CDR3 protein
TRBV19,TRBJ1-5,.,TGTGCCAGTAGTATGGCGGCCAATATAGGCAATCAGCCCCAGCATTTT,CASSMAANIGNQPQHF
TRBV19,TRBJ2-7,.,TGTGCCAGTAGTATAACAGGGAGTAGCTACGAGCAGTACTTC,CASSITGSSYEQYF
TRBV2,TRBJ2-5,TRBD1,TGTGCCAGCAGTGCCGACAGGGGTGAAGAGACCCAGTACTTC,CASSADRGEETQYF
TRBV7-8,TRBJ2-3,TRBD2,TGTGCCAGCAGCGCGCGACTAGCCCTCACAGATACGCAGTATTTT,CASSARLALTDTQYF
TRBV11-2,TRBJ2-4,.,TGTGCCAGCAGCTTACTGTGGGCCAAAAACATTCAGTACTTC,CASSLLWAKNIQYF
TRBV5-1,TRBJ2-3,TRBD2,TGCGCCAGCAGGATAGCGGGGCCTAGCACAGATACGCAGTATTTT,CASRIAGPSTDTQYF
TRBV5-4,TRBJ2-5,.,TGTGCCAGCAGCTTGACAGTGCAAGAGACCCAGTACTTC,CASSLTVQETQYF
TRBV4-3,TRBJ2-7,.,TGCGCCAGCAGCCAAGAGGGCAAGCAGTACTTC,CASSQEGKQYF
TRBV18,TRBJ2-1,.,TGTGCCAGCTCAAAAGACAATGAGCAGTTCTTC,CASSKDNEQFF
TRBV6-6,TRBJ2-2,.,TGTGCCAGCAGTTATCCGGTAGAATCTACCGGGGAGCTGTTTTTT,CASSYPVESTGELFF